The following is a T cell receptor beta chain sequence with its context. Profiled with immunoSEQ multiplex PCR; TCRdb holds only in-frame clones, not every one. The profile covers about 50,000 clones, with around 83% appearing a single time and about 1.4% taken by the ten largest. Germline CDR1 SGDLS, CDR2 YYNGEE. The CDR3 has 17 residues. Trimming shortened V by 7 bases and J by 0 bases, and 17 bases separated the two germline ends. The data stem from a study of early stage breast cancer tumors. This receptor was obtained from a person aged 50-59 years with breast cancer. The sample was blood. J is TRBJ2-6 and V is TRBV9, with TRBD1 as a possible D gene (6 bases). The CDR3 nucleotides are TGTGCCAGCCCCGCACCGGGACAATTCTCTGGGGCCAACGTCCTGACTTTC. Its protein product is CASPAPGQFSGANVLTF.